This T cell receptor beta chain was captured by sequencing in a study of control samples from healthy donors and cancer patients. CDR1 LGHDT and CDR2 YNNKEL come from the germline V gene (reference sequence). V was clipped by 5 bases and J by 0 bases; unmatched bases: 9. CDR3 length: 18 residues. TCRdb's copy holds only in-frame clones and misses some; the assay was immunoSEQ multiplex PCR. Of 130,000 or so clones listed, about 87% are singletons. The sequence was obtained from a man aged 55 to 70 in good health. The chain uses TRBV3-1 (or the pseudogene TRBV3-2) and TRBJ2-6, with 8 nucleotides matching TRBD2. The sequenced sample was blood. CDR3 coding DNA: TGTGCCAGCAGCAGGATAGCGGGGCTTTACTCTGGGGCCAACGTCCTGACTTTC. Translation: CASSRIAGLYSGANVLTF.